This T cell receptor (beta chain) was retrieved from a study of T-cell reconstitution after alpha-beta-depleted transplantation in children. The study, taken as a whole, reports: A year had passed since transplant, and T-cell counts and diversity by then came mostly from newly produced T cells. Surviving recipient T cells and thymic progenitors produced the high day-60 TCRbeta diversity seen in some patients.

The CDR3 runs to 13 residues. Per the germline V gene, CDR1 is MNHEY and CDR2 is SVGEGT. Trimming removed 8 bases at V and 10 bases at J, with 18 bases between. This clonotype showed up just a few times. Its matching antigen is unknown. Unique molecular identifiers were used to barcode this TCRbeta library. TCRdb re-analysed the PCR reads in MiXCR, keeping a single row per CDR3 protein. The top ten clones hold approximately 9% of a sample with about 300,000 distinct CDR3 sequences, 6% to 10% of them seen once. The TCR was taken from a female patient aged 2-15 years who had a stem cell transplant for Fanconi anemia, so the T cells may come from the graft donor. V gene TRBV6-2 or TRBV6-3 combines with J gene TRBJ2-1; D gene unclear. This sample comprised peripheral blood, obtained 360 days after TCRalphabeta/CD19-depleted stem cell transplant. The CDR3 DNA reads TGTGCCAGCGGGCAGTCAAAAAACTACGAGCAGTTCTTC. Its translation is CASGQSKNYEQFF.